A selection of T cell receptor beta chains follows, all from one sample in a study of cytomegalovirus exposure and HLA in healthy donors. TCRdb's copy holds only in-frame clones and misses some; the assay was immunoSEQ multiplex PCR. The repertoire holds 92,000 or so clones, more than 55% seen once, with 20% to 25% in the top ten. Sequencing used PBMCs. These receptors came from a woman between 50 and 59 years old in good health and CMV-seropositive. CDR3s include the opening cysteine and the closing phenylalanine or tryptophan. The D gene is left open where the match is weak. Not every row has a clone size; where given, it reads once, few, many or a size class.

J,V,D,size,CDR3,DNA
TRBJ2-1,TRBV28,NA,few,CASSAGAVNEQFF,TGTGCCAGCAGCGCGGGGGCGGTCAATGAGCAGTTCTTC
TRBJ1-2,TRBV9,TRBD1,few,CASSVASGTGGVGYGYTF,TGTGCCAGCAGCGTAGCCTCCGGGACAGGGGGGGTAGGCTATGGCTACACCTTC
TRBJ2-2,TRBV28,NA,few,CASSLLGRTGELFF,TGTGCCAGCAGTTTGTTGGGGCGGACCGGGGAGCTGTTTTTT
TRBJ1-1,TRBV28,NA,NA,CASKHERGGRTEAFF,TGTGCCAGCAAACATGAGAGGGGGGGCAGAACTGAAGCTTTCTTT
TRBJ2-1,TRBV27,TRBD2,NA,CASTSLAGGLFSYNEQFF,TGTGCCAGCACCTCACTAGCGGGGGGGCTTTTCTCCTACAATGAGCAGTTCTTC
TRBJ2-3,TRBV28,NA,NA,CASSRGGATDTQYF,TGTGCCAGCAGTAGGGGTGGGGCCACAGATACGCAGTATTTT
TRBJ1-6,TRBV7-9,NA,NA,CASSPAAEAYNSPLHF,TGTGCCAGCAGCCCGGCGGCGGAAGCATATAATTCACCCCTCCACTTT
TRBJ2-7,TRBV18,TRBD1,NA,CASSPQDRSRSYEQYF,TGTGCCAGCTCACCGCAGGACAGGAGCCGATCCTACGAGCAGTACTTC
TRBJ2-7,TRBV28,TRBD1,NA,CASSLNGQGSYEQYF,TGTGCCAGCAGTTTAAATGGACAGGGATCCTACGAGCAGTACTTC
TRBJ1-1,TRBV2,TRBD1,few,CASRLGQGGGTEAFF,TGTGCCAGCAGACTAGGACAGGGCGGGGGCACTGAAGCTTTCTTT
TRBJ1-1,TRBV10-2,NA,few,CATSPGREDTEAFF,TGCGCCACCTCTCCGGGGCGGGAGGACACTGAAGCTTTCTTT
TRBJ1-2,TRBV30,TRBD1,NA,CAWSEFGTVPYGYTF,TGTGCCTGGAGTGAATTCGGGACAGTTCCCTATGGCTACACCTTC